This is a list of T cell receptor beta chains from one sample in a study of technical replicates of blood from a handful of donors. Method: immunoSEQ multiplex PCR; TCRdb's copy keeps in-frame clones and lacks some. The table has tens of thousands of clones, 90% to 95% seen once. Source material: T cells isolated from PBMCs. The receptors were gathered from a human donor in good health. The CDR3 runs from the conserved cysteine through the conserved F or W. D genes are given only for firm matches. Expanded clones get a size class; other rows say once, few or many, or leave the size out.

CASSLGGAGSYEQYF,TGTGCCAGCAGCTTAGGAGGTGCTGGCTCCTACGAGCAGTACTTC,TRBJ2-7,-,TRBV7-9,-
CSVRPGQTSYEQYF,TGCAGCGTCAGACCGGGACAGACAAGCTACGAGCAGTACTTC,TRBJ2-7,TRBD1,TRBV29-1,-
CASSRDRGGQPQHF,TGTGCCAGCTCACGAGACCGGGGAGGACAGCCCCAGCATTTT,TRBJ1-5,-,TRBV18,once
CASSRGTNEQYF,TGTGCCAGCAGCCGCGGGACCAACGAGCAGTACTTC,TRBJ2-7,-,TRBV7-9,-
CASSEHPYGYTF,TGTGCCAGCAGTGAACACCCCTATGGCTACACCTTC,TRBJ1-2,-,TRBV6-5,-
CASSRMDTNSYGYTF,TGTGCCAGCAGCAGAATGGACACAAACTCCTATGGCTACACCTTC,TRBJ1-2,-,TRBV2,-
CASSVVIGGEQFF,TGTGCCAGCAGCGTAGTTATCGGGGGTGAGCAGTTCTTC,TRBJ2-1,-,TRBV9,-
CASSYQGRNTEAFF,TGTGCCAGCAGTTACCAGGGGCGGAACACTGAAGCTTTCTTT,TRBJ1-1,-,TRBV5-6,-
CASSLTPMRGGFYTGELFF,TGTGCCAGCAGCTTAACCCCCATGCGGGGGGGCTTCTACACCGGGGAGCTGTTTTTT,TRBJ2-2,TRBD2,TRBV7-3,-
CASTSFPLTNTGELFF,TGTGCCAGCACCTCATTCCCCCTAACGAACACCGGGGAGCTGTTTTTT,TRBJ2-2,-,TRBV28,-
CASSSSVGNTIYF,TGTGCCAGCAGTTCCAGCGTGGGAAACACCATATATTTT,TRBJ1-3,-,TRBV6-5,-
CATRPGQGFQPQHF,TGTGCCACCAGACCGGGACAGGGGTTTCAGCCCCAGCATTTT,TRBJ1-5,TRBD1,TRBV15,-
CASSFGGGEQFF,TGTGCCAGCAGCTTTGGTGGAGGTGAGCAGTTCTTC,TRBJ2-1,-,TRBV7-3,once
CASTTGGELFF,TGTGCCAGCACAACAGGCGGGGAGCTGTTTTTT,TRBJ2-2,-,TRBV2,-
CASSPSTGSMNTEAFF,TGCGCCAGCAGCCCATCGACAGGTAGCATGAACACTGAAGCTTTCTTT,TRBJ1-1,-,TRBV5-1,once
CASSFSGGADEQYF,TGCGCCAGCAGCTTTAGCGGGGGGGCCGACGAGCAGTACTTC,TRBJ2-7,TRBD2,TRBV5-1,-
CASSSGQGGTGELFF,TGTGCCAGCAGCTCGGGACAGGGCGGGACCGGGGAGCTGTTTTTT,TRBJ2-2,TRBD1,TRBV28,-